Below, 12 T cell receptor beta chains from the same sample are listed, as sequenced in a study of T cell responses to AZD1222 COVID-19 vaccine. Clones were sequenced by immunoSEQ multiplex PCR, and TCRdb holds only the in-frame ones, with some missing. The sample shows 85,000 to 100,000 clones, about 89% of them seen only once. The sequences come from peripheral blood, collected 28 days after the second AZD1222 dose. The receptor source for this set is an adult who received the AZD1222 COVID-19 vaccine.

The chain recombines TRBV5-1 with TRBJ2-7; a weak D match, TRBD2 (7 bases). Deletions cut 0 bases from V and 4 bases from J, with 14 bases between. Germline V gene data show CDR1 as SGHRS and CDR2 as YFSETQ. The CDR3 contains 15 residues. This CDR3 reads CASSLEGGQLYEQYF. The CDR3 nucleotides read TGCGCCAGCAGCTTGGAGGGGGGGCAGCTGTACGAGCAGTACTTC.

V and J are TRBV9 and TRBJ2-1; either TRBD1 or TRBD2 may fit D (5 bases each). V shed 0 bases and J shed 8 bases, with 15 bases lying between them. Germline CDR1 reads SGDLS; CDR2 reads YYNGEE. The CDR3 has 15 amino acids. The DNA for the CDR3 is TGTGCCAGCAGCGTAGTTGGGGGTCCGGACTATGAGCAGTTCTTC. The encoded protein is CASSVVGGPDYEQFF.

The chain employs TRBV5-1 and TRBJ2-5; D is tentatively TRBD1 or TRBD2 (5 bases each). The CDR3 has 15 residues. CDR1 is SGHRS, CDR2 YFSETQ, per germline. Deletions cut 5 bases from V and 2 bases from J, with 16 bases between. The chain's CDR3 is CASSFSGTAQETQYF. CDR3 nucleotide sequence: TGCGCCAGCAGTTTCTCGGGGACGGCTCAAGAGACCCAGTACTTC.

This chain links TRBV10-3 with TRBJ2-4; 8 bases agree with TRBD1. This CDR3 is 14 amino acids long. Germline-derived CDR1 and CDR2 are ENHRY and SYGVKD. The J segment lost 7 bases and the V segment lost 3 bases, leaving 5 bases of the junction unmatched. The CDR3 nucleotides read TGTGCCATCAGTGAAGTGGACAGGGCCAACATTCAGTACTTC. Its protein is CAISEVDRANIQYF.

The CDR3 loop reads CASSFYSPLHF. CDR3 coding DNA: TGTGCCAGCAGTTTTTATTCACCCCTCCACTTT. The V and J genes are TRBV28 and TRBJ1-6; D not certain. V was clipped by 3 bases and J by 8 bases, with 2 bases between them. Germline-derived CDR1 and CDR2 are MDHEN and SYDVKM. The CDR3 spans 11 residues.

The rearrangement links TRBV3-1 (or the pseudogene TRBV3-2) to TRBJ2-7, with D possibly being TRBD1 (5 bases). The CDR3 contains 13 residues. The germline gives CDR1 LGHDT, CDR2 YNNKEL (reference sequence). V was cut by 8 bases and J by 2 bases, with 13 bases left in between. The CDR3 region is CASSKGQTYEQYF. The DNA of the CDR3 is TGTGCCAGCTCTAAGGGGCAAACCTACGAGCAGTACTTC.

The CDR3: CASSFIGDNPAGEQYF. The CDR3 nucleotides are TGTGCCAGCAGCTTCATAGGGGACAACCCTGCGGGGGAGCAGTACTTC. The J gene is TRBJ2-7, the V gene TRBV7-6; D tentatively reads TRBD1 or TRBD2 (6 bases each). This CDR3 contains 16 residues. Germline CDR1 SGHVS, CDR2 FNYEAQ. The V and J ends lost 3 bases and 7 bases respectively, with 22 bases between them.

About this clone: Other DNA sequences of this sample code for an identical CDR3. The V gene is TRBV9, the J gene TRBJ1-2; D unresolved. Trimming cost V 0 bases and J 0 bases, with 6 bases left between them. CDR3 size: 14 residues. In germline, CDR1 is SGDLS, CDR2 YYNGEE. The CDR3 protein is CASSVGTANYGYTF. CDR3 nucleotides: TGTGCCAGCAGCGTAGGGACGGCTAACTATGGCTACACCTTC. The variable domain in full, completed from reference TRBV9 and TRBJ1-2, reads DSGVTQTPKHLITATGQRVTLRCSPRSGDLSVYWYQQSLDQGLQFLIQYYNGEERAKGNILERFSAQQFPDLHSELNLSSLELGDSALYFCASSVGTANYGYTFGSGTRLTVV.

This rearrangement joins TRBV5-6 to TRBJ1-1; possibly TRBD1 for D (5 bases). The germline V and J ends were trimmed by 2 bases and 1 base, with 12 bases remaining between them. Germline-derived CDR1 and CDR2 are SGHDT and YYEEEE. The CDR3 runs to 15 residues. The CDR3 is CASSFLNRKNTEAFF. CDR3 coding DNA: TGTGCCAGCAGCTTCCTTAACAGGAAGAACACTGAAGCTTTCTTT.

Notes on this clone: Distinct nucleotide sequences in the sample also encode this CDR3. The chain combines TRBV12-3 or TRBV12-4 with TRBJ1-6; D is unclear. Trimming pared 1 base from V and 7 bases from J, leaving 5 bases between. This CDR3 contains 13 residues. CDR3 loop: CASSLVGNSPLHF. The CDR3 coding sequence is TGTGCCAGCAGTTTAGTGGGAAATTCACCCCTCCACTTT.

V gene TRBV6-1 combines with J gene TRBJ1-5; unclear D gene. Per the germline V gene, CDR1 is MNHNS and CDR2 is SASEGT. This CDR3 is 14 amino acids long. The V gene lost 3 bases and the J gene lost 4 bases, with 10 bases spanning the gap. The CDR3 nucleotides are TGTGCCAGCAGTGAGCGGTCAGTTAATCAGCCCCAGCATTTT. Protein sequence: CASSERSVNQPQHF.

The V call is TRBV7-2, the J call TRBJ1-2; the match to TRBD1 covers 9 bases. Losses at the gene ends were 1 base for V and 2 bases for J; bases not matched to a gene: 2. Germline loops: CDR1 SGHTA, CDR2 FQGNSA. This CDR3 contains 15 residues. The CDR3 DNA follows: TGTGCCAGCAGCTTAGGGGGGACAGGGAACTATGGCTACACCTTC. Protein sequence: CASSLGGTGNYGYTF.